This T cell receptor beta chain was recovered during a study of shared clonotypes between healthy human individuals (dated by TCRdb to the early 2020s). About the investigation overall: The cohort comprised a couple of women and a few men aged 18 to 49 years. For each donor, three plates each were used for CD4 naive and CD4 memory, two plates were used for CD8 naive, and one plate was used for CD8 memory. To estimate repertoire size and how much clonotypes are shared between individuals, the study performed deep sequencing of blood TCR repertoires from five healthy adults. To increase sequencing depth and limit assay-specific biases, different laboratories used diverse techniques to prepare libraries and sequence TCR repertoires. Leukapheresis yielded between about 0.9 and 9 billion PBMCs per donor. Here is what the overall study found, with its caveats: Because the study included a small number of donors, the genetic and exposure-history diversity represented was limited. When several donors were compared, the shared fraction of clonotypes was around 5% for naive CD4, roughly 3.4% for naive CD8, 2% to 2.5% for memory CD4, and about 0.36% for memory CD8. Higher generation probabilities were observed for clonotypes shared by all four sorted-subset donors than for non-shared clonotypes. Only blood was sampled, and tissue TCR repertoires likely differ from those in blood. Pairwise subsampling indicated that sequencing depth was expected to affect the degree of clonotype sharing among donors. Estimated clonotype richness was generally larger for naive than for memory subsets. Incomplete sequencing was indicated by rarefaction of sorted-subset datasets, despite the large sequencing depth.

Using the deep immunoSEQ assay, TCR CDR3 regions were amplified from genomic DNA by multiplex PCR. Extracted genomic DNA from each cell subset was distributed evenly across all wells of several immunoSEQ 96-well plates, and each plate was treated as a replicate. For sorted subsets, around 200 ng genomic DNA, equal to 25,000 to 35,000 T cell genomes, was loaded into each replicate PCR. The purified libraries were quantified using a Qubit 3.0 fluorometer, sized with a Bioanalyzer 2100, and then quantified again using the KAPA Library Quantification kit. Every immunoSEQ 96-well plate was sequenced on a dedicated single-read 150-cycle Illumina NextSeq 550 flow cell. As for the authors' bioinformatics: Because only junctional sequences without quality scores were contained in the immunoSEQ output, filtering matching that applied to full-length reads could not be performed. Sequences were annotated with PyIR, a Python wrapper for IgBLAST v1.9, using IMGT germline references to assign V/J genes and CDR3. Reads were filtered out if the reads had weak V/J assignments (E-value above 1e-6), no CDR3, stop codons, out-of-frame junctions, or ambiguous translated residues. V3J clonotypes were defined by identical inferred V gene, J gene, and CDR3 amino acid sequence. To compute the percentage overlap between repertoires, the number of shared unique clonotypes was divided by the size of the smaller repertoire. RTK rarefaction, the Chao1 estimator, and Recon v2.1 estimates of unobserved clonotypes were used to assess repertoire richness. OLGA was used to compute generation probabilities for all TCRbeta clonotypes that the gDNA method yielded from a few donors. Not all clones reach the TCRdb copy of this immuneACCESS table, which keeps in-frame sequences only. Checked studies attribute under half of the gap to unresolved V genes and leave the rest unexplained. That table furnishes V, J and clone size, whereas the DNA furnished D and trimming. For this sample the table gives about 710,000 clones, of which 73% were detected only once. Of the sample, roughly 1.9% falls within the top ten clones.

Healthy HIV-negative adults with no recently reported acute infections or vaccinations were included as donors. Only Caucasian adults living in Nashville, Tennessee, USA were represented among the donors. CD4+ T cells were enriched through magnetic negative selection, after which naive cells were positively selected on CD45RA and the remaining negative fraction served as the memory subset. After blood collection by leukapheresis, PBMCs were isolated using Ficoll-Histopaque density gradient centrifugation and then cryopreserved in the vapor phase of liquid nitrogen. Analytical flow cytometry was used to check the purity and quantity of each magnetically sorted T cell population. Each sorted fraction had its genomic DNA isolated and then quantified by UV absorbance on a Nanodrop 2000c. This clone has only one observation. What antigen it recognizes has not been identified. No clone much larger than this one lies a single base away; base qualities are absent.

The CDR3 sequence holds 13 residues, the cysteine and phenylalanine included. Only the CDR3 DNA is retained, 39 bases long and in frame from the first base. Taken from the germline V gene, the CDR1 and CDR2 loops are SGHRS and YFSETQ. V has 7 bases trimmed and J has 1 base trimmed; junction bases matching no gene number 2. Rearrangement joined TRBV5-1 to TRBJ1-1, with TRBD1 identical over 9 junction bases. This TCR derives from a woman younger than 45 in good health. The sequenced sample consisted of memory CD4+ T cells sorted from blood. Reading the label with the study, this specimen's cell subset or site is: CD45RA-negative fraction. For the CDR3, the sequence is CASGTGQNTEAFF. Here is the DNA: TGCGCCAGCGGGACAGGGCAGAACACTGAAGCTTTCTTT.